What follows are 24 T cell receptor beta chains derived from one specimen sequenced in a study of siplizumab effects on memory and regulatory T cells. The repertoire was sequenced with immunoSEQ multiplex PCR; TCRdb's copy has only in-frame clones and lacks some. The data show 55,000 to 65,000 clones, less than 98% seen once. Specimen: naive CD8+ T cells sorted from blood. The origin of the receptors is a human donor in good health.

The rearrangement uses TRBV21-1 and TRBJ2-3; the table's D call, TRBD1, was not checked against the DNA. TRBV21-1 is annotated as a pseudogene. The CDR3 loop spans 15 amino acids. The chain's CDR3 is CASSKQGSGTDTQYF. Written as DNA, the CDR3 is TGTGCCAGCAGCAAACAGGGCTCAGGGACAGATACGCAGTATTTT.

This chain links TRBV7-2 with TRBJ1-5; D unclear. The CDR3 length is 15 residues. With 3 bases removed from V and 0 bases from J, the gap between germline ends came to 9 bases. Germline V gene data show CDR1 as SGHTA and CDR2 as FQGNSA. The CDR3 DNA reads TGTGCCAGCAGCTTTGGGATTTATAGCAATCAGCCCCAGCATTTT. Amino acid sequence: CASSFGIYSNQPQHF.

The V gene is TRBV7-9, the J gene TRBJ1-5, with D possibly being TRBD1 (6 bases). This CDR3 contains 16 residues. Looked up from germline, CDR1 is SEHNR and CDR2 is FQNEAQ (reference sequence). V was pared by 1 base and J by 2 bases, with 12 bases between. CDR3 nucleotides: TGTGCCAGCAGCTTAGTGGCAGGGGATGGCAATCAGCCCCAGCATTTT. Translating gives CASSLVAGDGNQPQHF.

The gene calls are TRBV27 and TRBJ2-7; possibly TRBD1 for D (6 bases). The CDR3 has 15 amino acids. V was clipped by 6 bases and J by 2 bases, with 17 bases between them. Germline assignment: CDR1 MNHEY and CDR2 SMNVEV (reference sequence). CDR3 amino acids: CASRHTGTPTYEQYF. The CDR3 DNA reads TGTGCCAGCAGACATACCGGGACACCTACCTACGAGCAGTACTTC.

V and J are TRBV4-2 and TRBJ1-2, with D possibly matching TRBD1 (5 bases). Trimming pared 4 bases from V and 6 bases from J, leaving 12 bases between. The germline gives CDR1 LGHNA, CDR2 YNFKEQ. The CDR3 length is 13 residues. The CDR3 DNA follows: TGTGCCAGCAGCCTTCGCAGGGCCGATGGCTACACCTTC. Its translation is CASSLRRADGYTF.

The genes are TRBV27 and TRBJ2-3; tentative D call: TRBD2 (5 bases). The V gene lost 3 bases and the J gene lost 2 bases, with 6 bases spanning the gap. CDR1 and CDR2 (germline): MNHEY, SMNVEV (reference sequence). This CDR3 is 13 amino acids long. The CDR3 is CASSFGNTDTQYF. The CDR3 region has the DNA TGTGCCAGCAGTTTCGGGAACACAGATACGCAGTATTTT.

This clone has only one observation. The chain combines TRBV2 with TRBJ2-3, with D hard to call. V was pared by 7 bases and J by 0 bases, with 5 bases between. Germline V lookup: CDR1 SNHLY, CDR2 FYNNEI. This CDR3 has 12 residues. CDR3 residues: CASIPSTDTQYF. In DNA form, the CDR3 reads TGTGCCAGCATTCCGAGCACAGATACGCAGTATTTT.

This chain uses TRBV28 with TRBJ2-1, with TRBD1 matching over 12 bases. J gave up 10 bases and V 1 base, and 5 bases lay outside the gene matches. Germline V gene sequence: CDR1 MDHEN, CDR2 SYDVKM. This CDR3 has 15 residues. In DNA form, the CDR3 reads TGTGCCAGCAGTTTATCGGGACAGGGGGCTGGGGAGCAGTTCTTC. This translates into CASSLSGQGAGEQFF.

The chain combines TRBV4-1 with TRBJ2-1, with a weak D call TRBD1 (5 bases). V was cut by 1 base and J by 10 bases, with 17 bases left in between. The CDR3 contains 15 residues. The germline gives CDR1 MGHRA, CDR2 YSYEKL. CDR3 coding DNA: TGCGCCAGCAGCCAAGCCCTAGGGTGGGGCGGCGAGCAGTTCTTC. It is translated as CASSQALGWGGEQFF.

This clone was seen just once. The chain joins TRBV5-1 to TRBJ1-1, with unresolved D. With 4 bases removed from V and 1 base from J, the gap between germline ends came to 8 bases. This CDR3 comprises 13 residues. Looked up from germline, CDR1 is SGHRS and CDR2 is YFSETQ. The CDR3 DNA reads TGCGCCAGCAGCCACAACGAGAACACTGAAGCTTTCTTT. It specifies CASSHNENTEAFF.

CDR3 DNA sequence: TGTGCCAGTAGTATTAACAGGGGGATTGCCTACGAGCAGTACTTC. As protein: CASSINRGIAYEQYF. The chain is built from TRBV19 and TRBJ2-7; 8 bases align to TRBD1. This CDR3 spans 15 amino acids. Per germline, CDR1 LNHDA and CDR2 SQIVND (reference sequence). V lost 3 bases, J lost 2 bases, and 6 bases stayed unmatched.

The V and J genes are TRBV27 and TRBJ1-5; D gene ambiguous. Germline CDR1 is MNHEY and CDR2 is SMNVEV (reference sequence). Between the trimmed V and J ends, which lost 0 bases and 1 base, there was a span of 7 bases. There are 15 residues in the CDR3. The CDR3 bases are TGTGCCAGCAGTTTATCGAGTGGAAGCAATCAGCCCCAGCATTTT. Translating gives CASSLSSGSNQPQHF.

The CDR3 sequence: CSVEVGTEAFF. In DNA, the CDR3 is TGCAGCGTGGAGGTGGGCACTGAAGCTTTCTTT. V usage is TRBV29-1 and J usage is TRBJ1-1; unclear D gene. The CDR3 covers 11 residues. The V end lost 6 bases, the J end lost 4 bases, and 9 bases lay between the germline ends. Germline CDR1 and CDR2: SQVTM and ANQGSEA.

This clone was recorded only once. CDR3 in DNA: TGCAGCCTTCCAGGGGTTAACGGGGAGCTGTTTTTT. It is translated as CSLPGVNGELFF. The V and J genes are TRBV29-1 and TRBJ2-2, with D maybe TRBD1 (6 bases). This CDR3 is built from 12 residues. Trimming stripped 8 bases from V and 7 bases from J, with 14 bases between. CDR1 and CDR2 from the germline V gene are SQVTM and ANQGSEA.

CDR3 residues: CASSFRRTLDQETQYF. DNA of the CDR3: TGTGCCAGCAGCTTTAGGCGGACACTAGACCAAGAGACCCAGTACTTC. This rearrangement joins TRBV5-8 to TRBJ2-5; D is possibly TRBD1 or TRBD2 (5 bases each). In germline, CDR1 is SGHTS, CDR2 YDEGEE. The V end lost 2 bases, the J end lost 0 bases, and 14 bases lay between the germline ends. The CDR3 is 16 amino acids. The variable domain in full, with the rest retrieved from reference TRBV5-8 and TRBJ2-5, is EAGVTQSPTHLIKTRGQQATLRCSPISGHTSVYWYQQALGLGLQFLLWYDEGEERNRGNFPPRFSGRQFPNYSSELNVNALELEDSALYLCASSFRRTLDQETQYFGPGTRLLVL.

The V and J genes are TRBV25-1 and TRBJ1-1; weak D call: TRBD1 (5 bases). The CDR3 is made up of 15 amino acids. Trimming removed 5 bases from V and 3 bases from J, with 16 bases in between. Germline CDR1 is MGHDK and CDR2 is SYGVNS. This CDR3 is CASSKPGHRDTEAFF. The CDR3, as DNA: TGTGCCAGCAGTAAACCAGGGCATCGGGACACTGAAGCTTTCTTT.

The chain employs TRBV25-1 and TRBJ2-5; possibly TRBD2 for D (6 bases). Germline loops: CDR1 MGHDK, CDR2 SYGVNS. The CDR3 consists of 14 residues. Trimming stripped 7 bases from V and 6 bases from J, with 18 bases between. This CDR3 reads CASTGGPGAQTQYF. DNA of the CDR3: TGTGCCAGCACCGGAGGGCCCGGAGCACAGACCCAGTACTTC.

The J gene is TRBJ1-2, the V gene TRBV30; the D is unclear. Germline loops: CDR1 GTSNPN, CDR2 SVGIG (reference sequence). CDR3 length equals 13 residues. The V and J ends lost 0 bases and 8 bases respectively, with 13 bases between them. CDR3 bases: TGTGCCTGGAGTGTCGGCATTCTGGACGGCTACACCTTC. This encodes CAWSVGILDGYTF.

The V and J genes are TRBV6-5 and TRBJ1-2, with 7 bases identical to TRBD1. V shed 5 bases and J 3 bases; nucleotides not matched to a gene: 3. Germline CDR1 and CDR2: MNHEY and SVGAGI. The CDR3 covers 13 residues. For the CDR3, the DNA is TGTGCCAGCAGTCACAGGGGCGACTATGGCTACACCTTC. Its protein product is CASSHRGDYGYTF.

This sequence joins TRBV2 and TRBJ1-4, with TRBD1 as a possible D gene (5 bases). V was cut by 6 bases and J by 8 bases, with 13 bases left in between. This CDR3 region has 13 residues. Germline CDR1 SNHLY, CDR2 FYNNEI. CDR3 sequence reads: CASRGVGDEKLFF. The CDR3 bases are TGTGCCAGCAGAGGGGTAGGGGACGAAAAACTGTTTTTT.

The gene calls are TRBV10-3 and TRBJ1-2; D is perhaps TRBD1 (6 bases). Looked up from germline, CDR1 is ENHRY and CDR2 is SYGVKD. The V and J ends lost 3 bases and 0 bases respectively, with 11 bases between them. The CDR3 consists of 15 residues. The CDR3: CAISDLGHPNYGYTF. The CDR3 nucleotides are TGTGCCATCAGTGATTTGGGACATCCTAACTATGGCTACACCTTC.

The chain couples TRBV7-9 to TRBJ1-1; the match to TRBD1 covers 11 bases. V gave up 5 bases and J gave up 5 bases; unmatched junction bases: 7. The CDR3 is made up of 15 amino acids. Looked up from germline, CDR1 is SEHNR and CDR2 is FQNEAQ (reference sequence). Here the CDR3 reads CASSKAGTGGTEAFF. The CDR3 coding sequence is TGTGCCAGCAGCAAAGCCGGGACAGGGGGGACTGAAGCTTTCTTT.

The chain couples TRBV7-2 to TRBJ2-5; 9 positions match TRBD2. CDR3 size: 15 residues. V dropped 6 bases and J dropped 4; count of bases not matched to a gene: 9. Germline CDR1 SGHTA, CDR2 FQGNSA. CDR3 loop: CASRRAPAGGETQYF. Here the CDR3 DNA reads TGTGCCAGCAGACGAGCCCCAGCGGGAGGAGAGACCCAGTACTTC.

J is TRBJ2-7 and V is TRBV9; a weak D match, TRBD2 (5 bases). CDR3 size: 14 residues. The germline V gene encodes CDR1 SGDLS and CDR2 YYNGEE. Trimming shortened V by 3 bases and J by 4 bases, and 14 bases separated the two germline ends. The CDR3 nucleotides are TGTGCCAGCAGCGCATCGGGAACTAATTACGAGCAGTACTTC. Its translation is CASSASGTNYEQYF.